These 10 T cell receptor beta chains share one sample of origin, sequenced in a study of blood T cell repertoires in COVID-19. This table comes from immunoSEQ multiplex PCR, and its TCRdb copy is limited to in-frame clones, with some not included. The sample consists of roughly 170,000 clones, 88% of them appearing once. Sequencing was performed on peripheral blood. The receptors were gathered from a man between 60 and 75 years old with acute or convalescent COVID-19.

This chain connects TRBV5-4 to TRBJ2-2; 10 bases line up with TRBD2. The V segment lost 3 bases and the J segment 0 bases; nucleotides outside the gene matches: 2. Germline V gene lookup returns CDR1 SGHNT and CDR2 YYREEE (reference sequence). The CDR3 consists of 16 residues. CDR3 nucleotide sequence: TGTGCCAGCAGCTGGGGGACTAGCGCGAACACCGGGGAGCTGTTTTTT. Encoded protein: CASSWGTSANTGELFF. Drawing the rest from reference TRBV5-4 and TRBJ2-2, the complete variable domain is ETGVTQSPTHLIKTRGQQVTLRCSSQSGHNTVSWYQQALGQGPQFIFQYYREEENGRGNFPPRFSGLQFPNYSSELNVNALELDDSALYLCASSWGTSANTGELFFGEGSRLTVL.

The rearrangement links TRBV30 to TRBJ1-1, with TRBD1 as a possible D gene (5 bases). There are 14 residues in the CDR3. CDR1 and CDR2 (germline): GTSNPN, SVGIG (reference sequence). Trimming removed 0 bases from V and 3 bases from J, with 11 bases in between. CDR3 sequence (DNA): TGTGCCTGGAGTGTGGGGCCCGAAGACACTGAAGCTTTCTTT. Its translation: CAWSVGPEDTEAFF.

The V gene is TRBV5-1, the J gene TRBJ1-1, with TRBD1 matching 7 bases. V gave up 0 bases and J gave up 10 bases; unmatched junction bases: 6. CDR3 length equals 13 residues. Germline CDR1 SGHRS, CDR2 YFSETQ. In nucleotides, the CDR3 is TGCGCCAGCAGCTTGGAAGGGGGCTTGGGAGCTTTCTTT. It specifies CASSLEGGLGAFF.

The chain employs TRBV5-1 and TRBJ1-1, with D perhaps matching TRBD1 (6 bases). The CDR3 extends over 14 amino acids. The V gene's germline CDR1 is SGHRS and CDR2 YFSETQ. The germline V and J ends were trimmed by 4 bases and 5 bases, with 15 bases remaining between them. The CDR3 reads CASSEQGRITEAFF. The CDR3 coding sequence is TGCGCCAGCAGCGAACAGGGTCGTATAACTGAAGCTTTCTTT.

The rearrangement uses TRBV6-5 and TRBJ1-2; D unclear. This CDR3 is 13 amino acids long. Germline V gene data show CDR1 as MNHEY and CDR2 as SVGAGI. V shed 6 bases and J shed 2 bases, with 10 bases lying between them. The CDR3: CASSLNLNYGYTF. The CDR3 bases are TGTGCCAGCAGCCTAAACTTAAACTATGGCTACACCTTC.

This clone occurred once. The rearrangement uses TRBV6-5 and TRBJ2-7; tentatively, D is TRBD2 (5 bases). The germline V gene has CDR1 MNHEY and CDR2 SVGAGI. The length of the CDR3 is 12 residues. Trimming pared 5 bases from V and 3 bases from J, leaving 8 bases between. The CDR3 sequence is CASSRELYEQYV. CDR3 DNA sequence: TGTGCCAGCAGTCGGGAACTCTACGAGCAGTACGTC.

This chain joins TRBV20-1 and TRBJ1-1, with D tentatively TRBD1 (5 bases). In germline, CDR1 is DFQATT, CDR2 SNEGSKA (reference sequence). The CDR3 has 14 residues. V lost 3 bases, J lost 6 bases, and 17 bases lay in between. CDR3 residues: CSASLVVGGAEAFF. CDR3 sequence (DNA): TGCAGTGCTAGTTTGGTCGTGGGGGGGGCTGAAGCTTTCTTT.

V usage is TRBV19 and J usage is TRBJ1-2; D is ambiguous. Germline CDR1 reads LNHDA; CDR2 reads SQIVND (reference sequence). V lost 7 bases and J lost 4, with 16 bases in between. The CDR3 totals 14 residues. The CDR3 sequence: CASTRGGLSYGYTF. Written as DNA, the CDR3 is TGTGCCAGTACTCGCGGAGGGTTGAGCTATGGCTACACCTTC.

The chain joins TRBV30 to TRBJ1-1; perhaps TRBD1 as D (5 bases). Germline V CDR1 and CDR2: GTSNPN, SVGIG (reference sequence). The CDR3 totals 14 residues. V lost 2 bases to trimming and J lost 5 bases, with 15 bases between them. This chain's CDR3 is CAWSTYGGRTEAFF. The CDR3 DNA follows: TGTGCCTGGAGTACGTATGGGGGGAGGACTGAAGCTTTCTTT.

The chain couples TRBV5-1 to TRBJ2-7; 9 bases agree with TRBD1. The CDR3 extends over 16 amino acids. V gave up 0 bases and J gave up 6 bases; unmatched junction bases: 10. Germline CDR1 SGHRS, CDR2 YFSETQ. CDR3 in amino acids: CASSLDPVGQGPEQYV. CDR3 DNA: TGCGCCAGCAGCTTGGATCCGGTTGGACAGGGGCCCGAGCAGTACGTC.